The rows below give T cell receptor beta chains drawn from one sample of a study of cytomegalovirus exposure and HLA in healthy donors. Produced via immunoSEQ multiplex PCR; TCRdb's table is partial and in-frame only. The sample carries approximately 170,000 clones, more than 65% recorded once. The sequencing input was PBMCs. Receptors originate from a man in his fifties or sixties in good health and CMV-seropositive. Each CDR3 is given with its conserved first and last residue. The D gene is left open where the match is weak. Rows give clone size only sometimes, using once, few, many, or a class for an expanded clone.

clone size: once; J gene: TRBJ2-3; D gene: TRBD1; V gene: TRBV6-5; CDR3 DNA: TGTGCCAGCAGTTATTCCCAAGGGGGCGCGCCAGATACGCAGTATTTT; CDR3 protein: CASSYSQGGAPDTQYF
clone size: NA; J gene: TRBJ1-1; D gene: NA; V gene: TRBV28; CDR3 DNA: TGTGCCAGCAGGCCCCGTAGGGGCGCGCGATTAAACACTGAAGCTTTCTTT; CDR3 protein: CASRPRRGARLNTEAFF
clone size: few; J gene: TRBJ2-3; D gene: TRBD2; V gene: TRBV19; CDR3 DNA: TGTGCCAGTAGGACGACTAGCGCCCTAAGCACAGATACGCAGTATTTT; CDR3 protein: CASRTTSALSTDTQYF
clone size: NA; J gene: TRBJ2-1; D gene: NA; V gene: TRBV28; CDR3 DNA: TGTGCCAGCAGTTCGTCCCAGGTTCGTTCCTACAATGAGCAGTTCTTC; CDR3 protein: CASSSSQVRSYNEQFF
clone size: NA; J gene: TRBJ2-1; D gene: NA; V gene: TRBV9; CDR3 DNA: TGTGCCAGCAGCCATCTGGCTAATGAGCAGTTCTTC; CDR3 protein: CASSHLANEQFF
clone size: NA; J gene: TRBJ2-1; D gene: TRBD2; V gene: TRBV2; CDR3 DNA: TGTGCCAGCAGTGGGCCTGGCGGGAGTAGGGATGAGCAGTTCTTC; CDR3 protein: CASSGPGGSRDEQFF
clone size: NA; J gene: TRBJ2-3; D gene: TRBD2; V gene: TRBV11-2; CDR3 DNA: TGTGCCAGCAGCTCCTCGACTAGCGGGGATACGCAGTATTTT; CDR3 protein: CASSSSTSGDTQYF
clone size: NA; J gene: TRBJ2-2; D gene: TRBD2; V gene: TRBV4-2; CDR3 DNA: TGTGCCAGCAGCCAAGATGGGGTAGCGGGAGTTAGCGGGGAGCTGTTTTTT; CDR3 protein: CASSQDGVAGVSGELFF
clone size: once; J gene: TRBJ1-1; D gene: NA; V gene: TRBV28; CDR3 DNA: TGTGCCAGCAGTTTAATCCGGGGTGAAGCTTTCTTT; CDR3 protein: CASSLIRGEAFF
clone size: NA; J gene: TRBJ2-7; D gene: TRBD1; V gene: TRBV27; CDR3 DNA: TGTGCCAGCAGTTTGTACAGGGGTGCCTACGAGCAGTACTTC; CDR3 protein: CASSLYRGAYEQYF
clone size: once; J gene: TRBJ2-3; D gene: NA; V gene: TRBV7-9; CDR3 DNA: TGTGCCAGCAGCTTAGCCACTAGCACAGATACGCAGTATTTT; CDR3 protein: CASSLATSTDTQYF
clone size: NA; J gene: TRBJ1-3; D gene: NA; V gene: TRBV5-6; CDR3 DNA: TGTGCCAGCAGCTTGGCGGGACTTAGCTCTGGAAACACCATATATTTT; CDR3 protein: CASSLAGLSSGNTIYF
clone size: NA; J gene: TRBJ2-7; D gene: TRBD1; V gene: TRBV5-1; CDR3 DNA: TGCGCCAGCAGCTTGGGACAGGGGGAAGAGGAGCAGTACTTC; CDR3 protein: CASSLGQGEEEQYF
clone size: NA; J gene: TRBJ1-1; D gene: TRBD1; V gene: TRBV19; CDR3 DNA: TGTGCCAGTAGTTGGAGGACAGGGGCGGACCAAGCTTTCTTT; CDR3 protein: CASSWRTGADQAFF
clone size: NA; J gene: TRBJ2-7; D gene: NA; V gene: TRBV7-2; CDR3 DNA: TGTGCCAGCAGCACAGGTACAGGTCTAAAAGAGCAGTACTTC; CDR3 protein: CASSTGTGLKEQYF
clone size: NA; J gene: TRBJ1-2; D gene: NA; V gene: TRBV4-1; CDR3 DNA: TGCGCCAGCAGCCAAGATACAGGGCCCACGTATGGCTACACCTTC; CDR3 protein: CASSQDTGPTYGYTF
clone size: NA; J gene: TRBJ2-3; D gene: NA; V gene: TRBV15; CDR3 DNA: TGTGCCACCAGGGGGGTACCGGGGGACACGCAGTATTTT; CDR3 protein: CATRGVPGDTQYF
clone size: NA; J gene: TRBJ2-3; D gene: NA; V gene: TRBV14; CDR3 DNA: TGTGCCAGCAGCCGATGGACTTCCAGCACAGATACGCAGTATTTT; CDR3 protein: CASSRWTSSTDTQYF
clone size: NA; J gene: TRBJ1-1; D gene: NA; V gene: TRBV20-1; CDR3 DNA: TGCAGTGCTAGTAGGAACACTGAAGCTTTCTTT; CDR3 protein: CSASRNTEAFF
clone size: few; J gene: TRBJ2-7; D gene: TRBD1; V gene: TRBV10-3; CDR3 DNA: TGTGCCATCAGTGACAGGGACAGGTCTTGGGGTCAGCAGTACTTC; CDR3 protein: CAISDRDRSWGQQYF
clone size: NA; J gene: TRBJ2-2; D gene: NA; V gene: TRBV5-1; CDR3 DNA: TGCGCCAGCACCGGGGGGCATTCGAACACCGGGGAGCTGTTTTTT; CDR3 protein: CASTGGHSNTGELFF
clone size: few; J gene: TRBJ2-2; D gene: NA; V gene: TRBV7-9; CDR3 DNA: TGTGCCAGCAGCTTAGGGTCAGGGGTACGGAACACCGGGGAGCTGTTTTTT; CDR3 protein: CASSLGSGVRNTGELFF
clone size: NA; J gene: TRBJ1-3; D gene: NA; V gene: TRBV14; CDR3 DNA: TGTGCCAGCAGCCGCGATTTCCGAAACACCATATATTTT; CDR3 protein: CASSRDFRNTIYF
clone size: NA; J gene: TRBJ2-2; D gene: NA; V gene: TRBV28; CDR3 DNA: TGTGCCAGCAGTTTAGGGCAGAACACCGGGGAGCTGTTTTTT; CDR3 protein: CASSLGQNTGELFF
clone size: NA; J gene: TRBJ2-7; D gene: NA; V gene: TRBV7-8; CDR3 DNA: TGTGCCAGCATCGGAGGCCGAGGGTTTTACGAGCAGTACTTC; CDR3 protein: CASIGGRGFYEQYF
clone size: NA; J gene: TRBJ2-5; D gene: NA; V gene: TRBV5-5; CDR3 DNA: TGTGCCAGCAGCTTGTCCAGGGTAGAGACCCAGTACTTC; CDR3 protein: CASSLSRVETQYF
clone size: NA; J gene: TRBJ1-2; D gene: TRBD1; V gene: TRBV28; CDR3 DNA: TGTGCCAGCAGCTACGACAGGGATGGCTACACCTTC; CDR3 protein: CASSYDRDGYTF
clone size: NA; J gene: TRBJ1-1; D gene: NA; V gene: TRBV7-7; CDR3 DNA: TGTGCTAGCAGCTTAAGGGCGGGTACTGAAGCTTTCTTT; CDR3 protein: CASSLRAGTEAFF
clone size: few; J gene: TRBJ2-7; D gene: NA; V gene: TRBV7-8; CDR3 DNA: TGTGCCAGCAGCTTAATTAACCAGGGGACGTTTGGGCAGTACTTC; CDR3 protein: CASSLINQGTFGQYF